A single sample gave rise to the 30 T cell receptor beta chains below, sequenced in a study of cytomegalovirus exposure and HLA in healthy donors. The PCR used 60 Vbeta and 13 Jbeta primers. The data were produced by immunoSEQ multiplex PCR, yet TCRdb's version contains in-frame clones alone and is incomplete. The sample yields around 130,000 clones, about 8.5% seen once. The sample was PBMCs. These receptors originate from a man aged 35-49 years in good health and CMV-seronegative.

This clone has just one count. At one boundary the junction diverges from the germline segment, which might be a read error. The rearrangement links TRBV15 to TRBJ1-4; no clear D gene. From germline, CDR1 is LNHNV and CDR2 YYDKDF (reference sequence). The CDR3 covers 17 residues. The CDR3 nucleotides are TGTGCCACCAGCAGAGCGAATTGGGGAGGCCGTAATGAAAAACTGGTTTTT. It is translated as CATSRANWGGRNEKLVF.

This clone was picked up a small number of times. This sequence joins TRBV5-1 and TRBJ1-2; the match to TRBD1 covers 7 bases. This CDR3 has 14 amino acids. Germline trimming cut 0 bases from V and 6 bases from J; bases unmatched to any gene: 5. The germline V gene encodes CDR1 SGHRS and CDR2 YFSETQ. The CDR3 loop reads CASSLERGRDGYTF. CDR3 DNA: TGCGCCAGCAGCTTGGAGAGGGGGCGTGATGGCTACACCTTC.

The chain links TRBV19 to TRBJ1-2; TRBD1 aligns across 7 bases. Germline V gene data show CDR1 as LNHDA and CDR2 as SQIVND (reference sequence). The junction had 6 bases not matched to a gene; V was cut back by 3 bases and J by 5 bases. The length of the CDR3 is 14 residues. CDR3 in DNA: TGTGCCAGTAGTATCCGGGACAGAGGATATGGCTACACCTTC. The encoded protein is CASSIRDRGYGYTF.

CDR3 sequence reads: CATITGNTEAFF. CDR3 DNA sequence: TGTGCCACCATCACGGGGAACACTGAAGCTTTCTTT. V and J are TRBV19 and TRBJ1-1, with D uncertain. Germline V gene data show CDR1 as LNHDA and CDR2 as SQIVND (reference sequence). V was trimmed by 10 bases and J by 1 base, leaving 10 bases between them. There are 12 residues in the CDR3.

V usage is TRBV2 and J usage is TRBJ2-2, with D possibly TRBD1 on 5 matching bases. V was pared by 10 bases and J by 0 bases, with 9 bases between. The CDR3 is made up of 13 amino acids. CDR1 is SNHLY, CDR2 FYNNEI, per germline. The CDR3, as DNA: TGTGCCACAGGGAAACCGAACACCGGGGAGCTGTTTTTT. Amino acid sequence: CATGKPNTGELFF.

This clone was seen only a few times. This chain joins TRBV27 and TRBJ2-7, with 7 nucleotides matching TRBD2. Germline trimming cut 5 bases from V and 9 bases from J; bases unmatched to any gene: 13. Germline V gene sequence: CDR1 MNHEY, CDR2 SMNVEV (reference sequence). The CDR3 runs to 14 residues. CDR3 DNA sequence: TGTGCCAGCAGTGACCAGACTAGCCCAGGCACGCAGTACTTC. Translation gives CASSDQTSPGTQYF.

This clone was counted a few times. The CDR3 DNA reads TGTGCCAGCAGCCAAGGGCTAGAGCAAGAGACCCAGTACTTC. This translates into CASSQGLEQETQYF. The genes are TRBV4-2 and TRBJ2-5, with D unclear. The germline gives CDR1 LGHNA, CDR2 YNFKEQ. V lost 1 base, J lost 2 bases, and 8 bases lay in between. The length of the CDR3 is 14 residues.

This clone was observed a handful of times. This chain joins TRBV13 and TRBJ2-7; D unclear. The V gene's germline CDR1 is PRHDT and CDR2 FYEKMQ (reference sequence). The CDR3 extends over 12 amino acids. Trimming pared 5 bases from V and 5 bases from J, leaving 10 bases between. Here the CDR3 DNA reads TGTGCCAGCAGCAGTTCGCGCCACGAGCAGTACTTC. Translating gives CASSSSRHEQYF.

This clone was counted only a few times. The V and J genes are TRBV6-5 and TRBJ1-5; a weak D match, TRBD1 (5 bases). The CDR3 length is 15 residues. CDR1 and CDR2 from the germline V gene are MNHEY and SVGAGI. Trimming left V 6 bases short and J 9 bases short, with 21 bases between. The DNA for the CDR3 is TGTGCCAGCAGCTCGGGGGGTGGGCCTCGGTGGCCCCAGCATTTT. Residues: CASSSGGGPRWPQHF.

This clone was seen a handful of times. The chain joins TRBV4-1 to TRBJ2-5; unclear D gene. The J call is uncertain, as TRBJ2-7 better fits the DNA end. The CDR3 contains 12 residues. In germline, CDR1 is MGHRA, CDR2 YSYEKL. In DNA, the CDR3 is TGCGCCAGCAGCCAATCATCCTACGAGCAGTACTTC. The encoded protein is CASSQSSYEQYF.

This clone has only a few counts. This sequence joins TRBV4-3 and TRBJ1-5; no reliable D call. Per the germline V gene, CDR1 is LGHNA and CDR2 is YSLEER. This CDR3 region has 17 residues. V lost 0 bases and J 0 bases, leaving 12 bases between the germline ends. The CDR3 spells CASSQDLSPYSNQPQHF. The CDR3 DNA follows: TGCGCCAGCAGCCAAGATCTGAGTCCCTATAGCAATCAGCCCCAGCATTTT.

The V call is TRBV5-6, the J call TRBJ2-1; 9 positions match TRBD2. Losses at the gene ends were 4 bases for V and 5 bases for J; bases not matched to a gene: 10. The CDR3 is made up of 16 amino acids. The germline V gene has CDR1 SGHDT and CDR2 YYEEEE. CDR3 DNA: TGTGCCAGCAGCCTGGGGTCTAGCGGGGTGGACAATGAGCAGTTCTTC. Amino acids: CASSLGSSGVDNEQFF.

The J gene is TRBJ2-7, the V gene TRBV7-2, with 7 nucleotides matching TRBD1. Germline loops: CDR1 SGHTA, CDR2 FQGNSA. This CDR3 has 14 residues. Germline trimming cut 5 bases from V and 4 bases from J; bases unmatched to any gene: 8. The CDR3 sequence is CASSLEGALYEQYF. CDR3 coding DNA: TGTGCCAGCAGCCTAGAGGGGGCTCTGTACGAGCAGTACTTC.

A few counts support this clone. This rearrangement joins TRBV7-7 to TRBJ2-5, with D unclear. V lost 1 base and J 0 bases, leaving 6 bases between the germline ends. The CDR3 totals 14 residues. Germline V lookup: CDR1 SSHAT, CDR2 FNYEAQ (reference sequence). CDR3 sequence reads: CASSLGLDQETQYF. The CDR3, as DNA: TGTGCCAGCAGCTTAGGTCTCGACCAAGAGACCCAGTACTTC.

The genes are TRBV14 and TRBJ2-7; no firm D call. V dropped 4 bases and J dropped 0 bases, with 13 bases sitting between them. From germline, CDR1 is SGHDN and CDR2 FVKESK. This CDR3 has 15 amino acids. The CDR3 region is CASSRHAGTSYEQYF. CDR3 in DNA: TGTGCCAGCAGCCGTCACGCAGGTACCTCCTACGAGCAGTACTTC.

This sequence joins TRBV19 and TRBJ1-1; D is perhaps TRBD1 (5 bases). Trimming cost V 5 bases and J 5 bases, with 15 bases left between them. CDR1 is LNHDA and CDR2 is SQIVND in the germline V gene (reference sequence). The CDR3 loop spans 14 amino acids. The DNA for the CDR3 is TGTGCCAGTAGTGTGGGGGGAGCAAGGACTGAAGCTTTCTTT. As protein: CASSVGGARTEAFF.

The sample holds a few counts of this clone. This chain links TRBV5-1 with TRBJ2-3; 10 bases are shared with TRBD2. This CDR3 has 17 amino acids. Trimming removed 4 bases from V and 2 bases from J; junction bases left unmatched: 10. Germline values: CDR1 SGHRS, CDR2 YFSETQ. CDR3 sequence: CASSPKASGGHTDTQYF. The CDR3 DNA is TGCGCCAGCAGCCCGAAGGCTAGCGGGGGACACACAGATACGCAGTATTTT.

This clone has a handful of counts. This chain joins TRBV4-1 and TRBJ1-1; no definite D call. In germline, CDR1 is MGHRA, CDR2 YSYEKL. Trimming shortened V by 0 bases and J by 3 bases, and 5 bases separated the two germline ends. CDR3 size: 13 residues. The CDR3, as DNA: TGCGCCAGCAGCCAAGACAGATACACTGAAGCTTTCTTT. The encoded protein is CASSQDRYTEAFF.

Only a few counts were recorded for this clone. V usage is TRBV11-3 and J usage is TRBJ2-3; D possibly corresponds to TRBD2 (5 bases). Germline CDR1 reads SGHNT; CDR2 reads YENEEA. The V end was cut by 5 bases, the J end by 6 bases, with 9 bases between. The length of the CDR3 is 12 residues. CDR3 DNA sequence: TGTGCCAGCAGCGATCCGGGGGATACGCAGTATTTT. This gives the protein CASSDPGDTQYF.

This clone was detected only a few times. The chain joins TRBV2 to TRBJ1-6; D may be TRBD1 (5 bases). Per the germline V gene, CDR1 is SNHLY and CDR2 is FYNNEI. V gave up 11 bases and J gave up 0 bases, with 8 bases separating them. The CDR3 runs 13 residues. The CDR3, as DNA: TGTGCCGGAGGGGTCTCCTATAATTCACCCCTCCACTTT. It is translated as CAGGVSYNSPLHF.

This clone was detected only a few times. The chain couples TRBV9 to TRBJ1-1; TRBD1 agrees at 8 bases. The junction had 8 bases not matched to a gene; V was cut back by 0 bases and J by 4 bases. The CDR3 is 16 residues long. Germline V gene sequence: CDR1 SGDLS, CDR2 YYNGEE. The CDR3 DNA sequence: TGTGCCAGCAGCGTAGGGGACAGGTCAAGAGGCACTGAAGCTTTCTTT. It translates to CASSVGDRSRGTEAFF. The variable domain in full, completed from reference TRBV9 and TRBJ1-1, reads DSGVTQTPKHLITATGQRVTLRCSPRSGDLSVYWYQQSLDQGLQFLIQYYNGEERAKGNILERFSAQQFPDLHSELNLSSLELGDSALYFCASSVGDRSRGTEAFFGQGTRLTVV.

The chain joins TRBV27 to TRBJ1-2; 10 bases align to TRBD1. CDR3 length: 15 amino acids. Germline V gene lookup returns CDR1 MNHEY and CDR2 SMNVEV (reference sequence). V lost 2 bases to trimming and J lost 4 bases; unmatched junction nucleotides: 4. CDR3 protein: CASSLNRDRGYGYTF. As DNA, the CDR3 is TGTGCCAGCAGTTTAAACCGGGACAGGGGCTATGGCTACACCTTC.

This sequence joins TRBV10-3 and TRBJ2-1, with TRBD2 matching 7 bases. V lost 4 bases, J lost 0 bases, and 3 bases stayed unmatched. This CDR3 is built from 15 residues. Looked up from germline, CDR1 is ENHRY and CDR2 is SYGVKD. The CDR3 loop is CAISVTSASYNEQFF. The CDR3 bases are TGTGCCATCAGTGTTACTAGCGCCTCCTACAATGAGCAGTTCTTC.

The chain uses TRBV6-5 and TRBJ1-6; tentatively, D is TRBD1 (6 bases). The germline CDR1 and CDR2 sequences are MNHEY and SVGAGI. The CDR3 has 14 amino acids. Trimming cost V 6 bases and J 7 bases, with 13 bases left between them. CDR3 nucleotide sequence: TGTGCCAGCAGCCAGGACAGCGCGAATTCACCCCTCCACTTT. Its translation is CASSQDSANSPLHF.

This clone was detected a few times. The chain links TRBV29-1 to TRBJ2-2; D perhaps matches TRBD2 (6 bases). The CDR3 has 14 residues. V was cut by 4 bases and J by 4 bases, with 13 bases left in between. Germline V gives CDR1 SQVTM, CDR2 ANQGSEA. CDR3 region: CSVVGTRGTGELFF. CDR3 coding DNA: TGCAGCGTTGTTGGGACGCGGGGCACCGGGGAGCTGTTTTTT.

This clone has a handful of counts. The chain combines TRBV4-1 with TRBJ1-2, with 7 bases matching TRBD1. V gave up 1 base and J gave up 7 bases; unmatched junction bases: 6. Per germline, CDR1 MGHRA and CDR2 YSYEKL. The CDR3 covers 14 residues. The CDR3 region is CASSQGRGSGGYTF. As DNA, the CDR3 is TGCGCCAGCAGCCAAGGCAGGGGGTCTGGTGGCTACACCTTC.

V and J are TRBV5-1 and TRBJ2-7; D perhaps matches TRBD2 (5 bases). This CDR3 contains 11 residues. V was clipped by 2 bases and J by 7 bases, with 7 bases between them. Germline CDR1 and CDR2: SGHRS and YFSETQ. CDR3 region: CASSFGNEQYF. The CDR3 DNA reads as TGCGCCAGCAGCTTCGGGAATGAGCAGTACTTC. Full variable domain (remainder filled in from reference TRBV5-1 and TRBJ2-7): KAGVTQTPRYLIKTRGQQVTLSCSPISGHRSVSWYQQTPGQGLQFLFEYFSETQRNKGNFPGRFSGRQFSNSRSEMNVSTLELGDSALYLCASSFGNEQYFGPGTRLTVT.

This clone was seen more than once but under ten times. The CDR3 loop is CASSSGGTSPLHF. The CDR3 coding sequence is TGCGCCAGCAGCTCAGGGGGGACTTCACCCCTCCACTTT. This sequence joins TRBV5-1 and TRBJ1-6; 7 positions match TRBD1. The CDR3 consists of 13 residues. Germline V gene lookup returns CDR1 SGHRS and CDR2 YFSETQ. With 3 bases clipped from V and 9 bases from J, the junction kept 3 bases outside the gene matches.

There are a few counts of this clone. The rearrangement uses TRBV19 and TRBJ1-5; 7 nucleotides match TRBD1. The CDR3 spans 15 residues. CDR1 and CDR2 (germline): LNHDA, SQIVND (reference sequence). Trimming took 6 bases from V and 6 from J; bases not matched to a gene: 11. The CDR3 region has the DNA TGTGCCAGTAGCCTACTCCGGGACAGAGGTCAGCCCCAGCATTTT. Protein sequence: CASSLLRDRGQPQHF.

The CDR3 region is CASSQATGSLLEQFF. For the CDR3, the DNA is TGCGCCAGCAGCCAAGCGACAGGGTCTCTGCTTGAGCAGTTCTTC. The chain recombines TRBV4-1 with TRBJ2-1, with 7 nucleotides matching TRBD1. Germline V gives CDR1 MGHRA, CDR2 YSYEKL. This CDR3 has 15 residues. V lost 1 base and J lost 9; bases outside the gene matches: 9.